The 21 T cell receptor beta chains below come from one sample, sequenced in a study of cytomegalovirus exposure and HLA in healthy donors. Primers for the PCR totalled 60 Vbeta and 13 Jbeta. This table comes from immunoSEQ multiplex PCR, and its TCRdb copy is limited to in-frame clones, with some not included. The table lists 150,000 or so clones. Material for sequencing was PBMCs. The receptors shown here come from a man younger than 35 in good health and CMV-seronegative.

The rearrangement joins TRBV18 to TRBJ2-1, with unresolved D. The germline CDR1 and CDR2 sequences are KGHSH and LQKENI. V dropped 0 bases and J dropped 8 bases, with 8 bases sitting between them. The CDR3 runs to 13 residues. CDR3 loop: CASSPPSSDEQFF. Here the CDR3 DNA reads TGTGCCAGCTCACCACCGTCGAGCGATGAGCAGTTCTTC. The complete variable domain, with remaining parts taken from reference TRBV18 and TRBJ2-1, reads NAGVMQNPRHLVRRRGQEARLRCSPMKGHSHVYWYRQLPEEGLKFMVYLQKENIIDESGMPKERFSAEFPKEGPSILRIQQVVRGDSAAYFCASSPPSSDEQFFGPGTRLTVL.

This chain's CDR3 is CASSYHGTGTLEGYTF. CDR3 DNA: TGTGCCAGCAGTTACCACGGGACAGGGACGCTGGAAGGCTACACCTTC. The chain is built from TRBV6-5 and TRBJ1-2; the match to TRBD1 covers 9 bases. The CDR3 length is 16 residues. Losses at the gene ends were 2 bases for V and 8 bases for J; bases not matched to a gene: 12. Germline V gives CDR1 MNHEY, CDR2 SVGAGI.

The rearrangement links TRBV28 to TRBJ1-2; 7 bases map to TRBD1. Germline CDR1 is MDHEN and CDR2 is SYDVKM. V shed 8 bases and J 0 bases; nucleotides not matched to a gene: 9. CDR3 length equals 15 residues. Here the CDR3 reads CASFRDSATNYGYTF. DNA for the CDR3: TGTGCCAGCTTTCGGGACAGCGCAACTAACTATGGCTACACCTTC.

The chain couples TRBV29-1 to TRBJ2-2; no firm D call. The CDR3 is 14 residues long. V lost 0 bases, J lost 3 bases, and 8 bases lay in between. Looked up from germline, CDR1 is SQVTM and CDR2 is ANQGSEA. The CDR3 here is CSVEEGAYTGELFF. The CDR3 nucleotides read TGCAGCGTTGAAGAGGGCGCTTACACCGGGGAGCTGTTTTTT.

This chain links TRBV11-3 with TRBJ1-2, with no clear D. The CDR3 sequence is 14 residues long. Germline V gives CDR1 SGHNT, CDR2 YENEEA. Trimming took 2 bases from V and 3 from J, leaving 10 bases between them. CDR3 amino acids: CASSLNTEYYGYTF. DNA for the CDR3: TGTGCCAGCAGCTTAAATACGGAGTACTATGGCTACACCTTC.

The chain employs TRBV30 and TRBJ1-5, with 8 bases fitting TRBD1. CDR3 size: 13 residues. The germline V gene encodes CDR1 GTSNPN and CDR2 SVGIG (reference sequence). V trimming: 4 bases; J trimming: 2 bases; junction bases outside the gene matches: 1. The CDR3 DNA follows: TGTGCCTGGAAGGACAGGGGCAATCAGCCCCAGCATTTT. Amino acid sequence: CAWKDRGNQPQHF. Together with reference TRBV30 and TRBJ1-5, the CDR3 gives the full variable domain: SQTIHQWPATLVQPVGSPLSLECTVEGTSNPNLYWYRQAAGRGLQLLFYSVGIGQISSEVPQNLSASRPQDRQFILSSKKLLLSDSGFYLCAWKDRGNQPQHFGDGTRLSIL.

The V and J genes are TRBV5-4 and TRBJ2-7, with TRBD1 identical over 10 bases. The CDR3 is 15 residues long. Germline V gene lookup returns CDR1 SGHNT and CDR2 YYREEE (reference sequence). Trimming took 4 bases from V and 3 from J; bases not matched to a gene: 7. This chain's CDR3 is CASSEGTGDFYEQYF. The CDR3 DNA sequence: TGTGCCAGCAGCGAAGGGACAGGGGATTTCTACGAGCAGTACTTC.

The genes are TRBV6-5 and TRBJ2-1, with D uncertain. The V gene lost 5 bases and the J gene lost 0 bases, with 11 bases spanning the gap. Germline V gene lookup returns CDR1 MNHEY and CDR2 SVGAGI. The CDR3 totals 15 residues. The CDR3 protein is CASSPLDNSYNEQFF. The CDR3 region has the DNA TGTGCCAGCAGTCCACTTGATAACTCCTACAATGAGCAGTTCTTC.

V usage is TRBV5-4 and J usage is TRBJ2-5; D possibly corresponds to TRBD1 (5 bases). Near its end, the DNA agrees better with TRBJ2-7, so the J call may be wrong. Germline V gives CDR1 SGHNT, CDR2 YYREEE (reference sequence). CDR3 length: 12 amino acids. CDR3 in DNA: TGTGCCAGCAGCTACGACAGCTACGAGCAGTACTTC. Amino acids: CASSYDSYEQYF.

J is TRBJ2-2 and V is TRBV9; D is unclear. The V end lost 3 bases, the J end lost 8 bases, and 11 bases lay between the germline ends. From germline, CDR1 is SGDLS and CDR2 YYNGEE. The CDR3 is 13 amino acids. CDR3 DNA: TGTGCCAGCAGCGCGACGCTGAGGGGGGAGCTGTTTTTT. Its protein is CASSATLRGELFF.

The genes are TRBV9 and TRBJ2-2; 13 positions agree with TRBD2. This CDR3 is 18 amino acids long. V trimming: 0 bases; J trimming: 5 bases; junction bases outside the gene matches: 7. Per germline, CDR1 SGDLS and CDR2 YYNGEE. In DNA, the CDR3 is TGTGCCAGCAGCGTAGTTGGACTAGCGGGGGTTGGAACCGGGGAGCTGTTTTTT. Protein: CASSVVGLAGVGTGELFF.

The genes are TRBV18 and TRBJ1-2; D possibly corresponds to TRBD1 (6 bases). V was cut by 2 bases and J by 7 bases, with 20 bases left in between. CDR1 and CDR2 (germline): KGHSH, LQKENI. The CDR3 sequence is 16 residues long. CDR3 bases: TGTGCCAGCTCACCATGGCCGGACAGAAGACCCTCTGGCTACACCTTC. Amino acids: CASSPWPDRRPSGYTF.

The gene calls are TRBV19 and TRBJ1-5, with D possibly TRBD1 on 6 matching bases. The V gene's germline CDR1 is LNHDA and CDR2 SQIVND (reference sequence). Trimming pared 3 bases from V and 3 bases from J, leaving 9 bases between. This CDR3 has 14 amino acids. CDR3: CASSMGQNNQPQHF. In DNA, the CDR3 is TGTGCCAGTAGTATGGGACAAAACAATCAGCCCCAGCATTTT.

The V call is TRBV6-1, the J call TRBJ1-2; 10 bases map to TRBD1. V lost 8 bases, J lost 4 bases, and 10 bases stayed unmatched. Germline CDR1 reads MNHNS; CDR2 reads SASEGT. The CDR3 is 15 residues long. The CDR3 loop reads CASFTRQGAIYGYTF. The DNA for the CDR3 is TGTGCCAGCTTTACGAGACAGGGGGCTATCTATGGCTACACCTTC.

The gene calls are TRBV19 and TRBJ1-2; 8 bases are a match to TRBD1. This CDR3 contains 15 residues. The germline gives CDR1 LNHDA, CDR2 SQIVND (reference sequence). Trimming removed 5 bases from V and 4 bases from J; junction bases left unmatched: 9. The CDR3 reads CASSGNRGTSYGYTF. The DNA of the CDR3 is TGTGCCAGTAGTGGAAACAGGGGGACGAGCTATGGCTACACCTTC.

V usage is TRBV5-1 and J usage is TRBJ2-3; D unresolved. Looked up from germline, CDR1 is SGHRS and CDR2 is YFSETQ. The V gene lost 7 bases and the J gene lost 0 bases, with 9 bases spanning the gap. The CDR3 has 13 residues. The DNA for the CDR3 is TGCGCCAGCGGGCCCCTCAGCACAGATACGCAGTATTTT. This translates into CASGPLSTDTQYF.

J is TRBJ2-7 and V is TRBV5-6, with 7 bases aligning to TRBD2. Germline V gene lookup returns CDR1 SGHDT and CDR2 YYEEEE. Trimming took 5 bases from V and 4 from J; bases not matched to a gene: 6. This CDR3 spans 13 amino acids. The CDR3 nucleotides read TGTGCCAGCAGACCTGGGGAGGGATACGAGCAGTACTTC. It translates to CASRPGEGYEQYF.

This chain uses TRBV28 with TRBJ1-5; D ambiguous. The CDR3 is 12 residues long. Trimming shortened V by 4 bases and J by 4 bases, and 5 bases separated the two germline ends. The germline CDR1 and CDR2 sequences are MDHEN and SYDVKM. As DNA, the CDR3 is TGTGCCAGCAGTTCAAATAATCAGCCCCAGCATTTT. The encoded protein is CASSSNNQPQHF.

The CDR3 DNA is TGTGCCAGCAGTCCTGTGACCTCGAGGGAGCAGTACTTC. It is translated as CASSPVTSREQYF. This chain uses TRBV28 with TRBJ2-7; D is unclear. The V gene's germline CDR1 is MDHEN and CDR2 SYDVKM. V lost 5 bases, J lost 7 bases, and 15 bases lay in between. The CDR3 spans 13 residues.

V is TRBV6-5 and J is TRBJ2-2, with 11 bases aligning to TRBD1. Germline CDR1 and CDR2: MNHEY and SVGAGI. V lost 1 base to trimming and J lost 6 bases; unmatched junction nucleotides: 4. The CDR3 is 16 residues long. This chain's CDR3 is CASSYFGQGAAGELFF. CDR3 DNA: TGTGCCAGCAGTTACTTTGGACAGGGGGCCGCCGGGGAGCTGTTTTTT.

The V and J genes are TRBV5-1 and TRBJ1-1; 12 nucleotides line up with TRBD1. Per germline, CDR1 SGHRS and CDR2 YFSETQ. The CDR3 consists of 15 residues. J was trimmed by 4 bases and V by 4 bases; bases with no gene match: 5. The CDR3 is CASSVGQGAGTEAFF. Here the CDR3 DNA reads TGCGCCAGCAGCGTGGGACAGGGGGCAGGCACTGAAGCTTTCTTT.